This T cell receptor delta chain was obtained from a study of Vδ1+ human thymocytes. This CDR3 is 16 amino acids long. The germline CDR1 and CDR2 sequences are TSWWSYY and QGS. V lost 3 bases and J lost 0, with 14 bases in between. Study findings and constraints: Thymic TRG and TRD repertoires appeared highly polyclonal.

Extracted RNA was reverse transcribed into cDNA. Pooled V-gene forward primers with one constant-region reverse primer generated the CDR3 amplicons by multiplex PCR. TCRdb redid clone calling on the multiplex PCR reads using CATT. The table has 70,000 to 90,000 delta-chain clones, about 38% seen once. A remark on this clone: Its antigen is undetermined.

The sample comprised Vdelta1+ gamma-delta thymocytes from the thymus. Specified subset: FACS-sorted CD3+ TCRalphabeta- TCRVdelta1+ TCRVdelta2- thymocytes. The sequence came from a boy in the first two years of life who had congenital heart surgery. V usage is TRDV1 and J usage is TRDJ1; no definite D call. DNA for the CDR3: TGTGCTCTTGGGGACCCAATTCCGTCATACACCGATAAACTCATCTTT. It translates to CALGDPIPSYTDKLIF.